This T cell receptor beta chain comes out of a study of T cell repertoires in cytomegalovirus infection. Study-wide context: CMV epitopes, recently identified HLA-C-restricted and well-studied HLA-B-restricted, were used.

Germline lookup yields CDR1 MNHEY and CDR2 SVGEGT. The CDR3 covers 12 residues. Trimming took 11 bases from V and 2 from J, leaving 10 bases between them. Comments on this clonotype: Antigen: not known.

General study points: HLA-C-restricted CMV clonotypes gave the most frequent clonotype in two of eight donors. The study identified carriers of CMV plus the relevant HLA from cumulative public TCR beta family frequency.

TCRdb redid the calling of the reads with MiXCR, one entry per CDR3 protein. Among approximately 590,000 distinct CDR3 sequences listed, around 40% were seen once. Sequences were derived from cultured PBMCs, sampled from culture after CMV antigen stimulation. The V and J genes are TRBV6-2 or TRBV6-3 and TRBJ2-1; D is uncertain. This TCR derives from a human donor in good health (CMV status not recorded). Some clones in this sample may be carry-over from other donors' samples. CDR3 sequence reads: CAARVPYNEQFF. CDR3 bases: TGTGCCGCGCGCGTACCCTACAATGAGCAGTTCTTC.